This passage covers 6 T cell receptor beta chains from one sample sequenced in a study of shared clonotypes between healthy human individuals. Assay: immunoSEQ multiplex PCR; the TCRdb copy retains only in-frame clones and omits some. The sample includes roughly 2.1 million clones, just over 90% of them seen just once. Naive CD8 cells, CD45RO-negative and positively selected for CCR7, excluded terminally differentiated effector memory CD45RA+ cells. The sequenced material came from naive CD8+ T cells from PBMCs. These receptor sequences come from a young man in good health. Some clones in this sample may be carry-over from other donors' samples.

The rearrangement links TRBV5-1 to TRBJ2-7; D might be TRBD1 (6 bases). The V end was cut by 4 bases, the J end by 0 bases, with 23 bases between. The CDR3 spans 18 residues. Germline V gene data show CDR1 as SGHRS and CDR2 as YFSETQ. CDR3 bases: TGCGCCAGCAGCCCCAAGGACAGTCGAGACCTCTCCTCCTACGAGCAGTACTTC. Translating gives CASSPKDSRDLSSYEQYF.

The chain links TRBV28 to TRBJ1-4; D is unresolved. CDR1 and CDR2 (germline): MDHEN, SYDVKM. With 1 base removed from V and 13 bases from J, the gap between germline ends came to 10 bases. This CDR3 region has 12 residues. CDR3 residues: CASSLYGSGLFF. The CDR3 nucleotides read TGTGCCAGCAGTTTATACGGAAGCGGACTGTTTTTT.

This rearrangement joins TRBV7-9 to TRBJ2-6; D possibly corresponds to TRBD2 (5 bases). In germline, CDR1 is SEHNR, CDR2 FQNEAQ (reference sequence). Trimming removed 6 bases at V and 0 bases at J, with 15 bases between. There are 17 residues in the CDR3. CDR3 region: CASSPGFGDSGANVLTF. CDR3 bases: TGTGCCAGCAGTCCTGGATTCGGGGACTCTGGGGCCAACGTCCTGACTTTC.

J is TRBJ1-5 and V is TRBV28; 7 bases align to TRBD1. In germline, CDR1 is MDHEN, CDR2 SYDVKM. The CDR3 runs to 14 residues. After removal of 6 bases from V and 4 bases from J, the junction contained 6 bases not matched to a gene. The CDR3 protein is CASSLIQGNQPQHF. CDR3 DNA sequence: TGTGCCAGCAGCTTGATACAGGGGAATCAGCCCCAGCATTTT.

This clone was observed a single time. The gene calls are TRBV5-1 and TRBJ2-3; perhaps D is TRBD1 or TRBD2 (5 bases each). V was pared by 0 bases and J by 0 bases, with 14 bases between. The CDR3 length is 17 residues. CDR1 and CDR2 (germline): SGHRS, YFSETQ. CDR3 bases: TGCGCCAGCAGCTTGGTGGGGCTAGCAGACAGCACAGATACGCAGTATTTT. Protein sequence: CASSLVGLADSTDTQYF.

V gene TRBV14 combines with J gene TRBJ2-6; 8 bases agree with TRBD1. CDR1 is SGHDN, CDR2 FVKESK, per germline. There are 18 residues in the CDR3. Unmatched junction bases numbered 12, after V lost 4 bases and J lost 4 bases. CDR3: CASSRDRNPSRGANVLTF. The CDR3 DNA follows: TGTGCCAGCAGCCGGGACAGGAACCCGTCTAGGGGGGCCAACGTCCTGACTTTC.